This T cell receptor (beta chain) is drawn from a study of cytomegalovirus exposure and HLA in healthy donors. Study background: For the roughly 370 genotyped donors, roughly 80% fell within the Caucasian-associated ancestry cluster.

Study outcomes and limitations: For most TCR beta V segments, an earlier analysis put the productive rate at about 90% or about 30% of the time. Analyzed later, most CMV-associated TCR beta chains appeared HLA-restricted.

CDR1 and CDR2 from the germline V gene are SQVTM and ANQGSEA. This CDR3 is built from 12 residues. V dropped 1 base and J dropped 6 bases, with 6 bases sitting between them. Note on this clone: What it binds is not known.

PCR was performed using 60 Vbeta and 13 Jbeta primers. This table comes from immunoSEQ multiplex PCR, and its TCRdb copy is limited to in-frame clones, with some not included. The sample records about 100,000 clones, approximately 84% being singletons. This chain uses TRBV29-1 with TRBJ2-2; no clear D. This sequence originates from a man between 25 and 39 years old in good health and CMV-seronegative. The sample taken for sequencing was PBMCs. This CDR3 reads CSVEGAAGELFF. The CDR3 nucleotides read TGCAGCGTTGAAGGAGCTGCCGGGGAGCTGTTTTTT.